The following is a T cell receptor beta chain sequence with its context. The specificity of this receptor is unknown. CDR1 and CDR2, per the germline V gene (reference sequence), are DFQATT and SNEGSKA. The CDR3 holds 13 amino acids from the cysteine to the phenylalanine. Only the protein is on record. To determine HCMV serostatus, a commercial ELISA kit was used to detect HCMV-specific IgG in serum. Peripheral blood mononuclear cells were isolated from blood by Ficoll density gradient centrifugation. Sequencing was performed on an Illumina HiSeq 2000. The TCR beta cDNA libraries were made using 5'RACE template switching, a step that added both a universal primer site and unique molecular identifiers. Synthesis of cDNA was primed from the TCR beta constant segment and was followed by two consecutive PCR amplification steps. Per the source publication's procedure: MIGEC handled demultiplexing of the reads and grouping by UMI, while MiTCR was used to assemble and quantify clonotypes. To remove erroneous sequences, TCR cDNA sequences were retained only when supported by two or more reads. The tcR package was used for downstream repertoire analysis, with clonotypes matched between fractions based on CDR3 nucleotide sequence plus V segment. Antigen specificity was annotated against VDJdb with VDJmatch, allowing one amino acid substitution in CDR3. Following reprocessing of the reads by TCRdb, the data hold one row per CDR3 protein sequence and no DNA is available. TCRdb's processing, not the study's, gives the V and J calls here. The table for this sample lists about 150,000 distinct CDR3 sequences. 20% of the sample is taken by the ten largest.

The data derive from a study of T cells expressing NK-cell markers (TCRdb year 2020). General notes on the study: Three sorted T-cell subsets (CD3+CD56+NKG2C+, CD3+CD56+NKG2C- and CD3+CD56-NKG2C+) from 8 or 9 donors had their TCR beta-chain repertoires profiled. Among the eight sequenced donors, only one was HCMV-seronegative, while the other seven were HCMV-seropositive. The study sequenced eight donors, all healthy volunteers chosen at random: three men and five women. Sequencing of the libraries produced 2 x 150 bp reads on Illumina HiSeq 2000/2500, MiSeq or NextSeq. Overall study outcomes, separate from this receptor: For roughly six donors, the dominant CD3+CD56+NKG2C+ clonotypes were among the top 10 CD8+ clonotypes and accounted for about 1.0-7.5% of CD8+ T cells. Those dominant clonotypes were again the most abundant among CD3+CD56-NKG2C+ cells in a handful of donors, at about 28.3-60.1%. Whether the expanded NKG2C-expressing T cell clones were specific for HCMV antigens remained unclear.

The rearranged segments are TRBV20-1 and TRBJ1-1. The sequence came from a man aged 18-70 years in good health. Sample: blood T cells: a sorted CD56 or NKG2C T cell subset, CD4+ or CD8+ T cells, or bulk PBMC T cells (not recorded which). The CDR3 corresponds to CSAPNGWRTEAFF.